This is a list of T cell receptor beta chains from one sample in a study of cytomegalovirus exposure and HLA in healthy donors. Assay used: immunoSEQ multiplex PCR; TCRdb lists only in-frame clones, some missing. The sample lists about 340,000 clones, 86% occurring once. The sample comprised PBMCs. The receptors come from a woman aged 18 to 35 in good health and CMV-seronegative. The CDR3 runs from the conserved cysteine through the conserved F or W. A D gene is named only where the DNA matches it firmly. The size entry is marked missing in some rows and otherwise reads once, few, many or a size class.

j_call,v_call,d_call,clone_size,cdr3_aa,cdr3_nt
TRBJ2-5,TRBV6-6,-,-,CASTMGAEETQYF,TGTGCCAGCACCATGGGGGCAGAAGAGACCCAGTACTTC
TRBJ2-7,TRBV2,-,once,CASSESPPLEQYF,TGTGCCAGCAGTGAATCCCCCCCCCTCGAGCAGTACTTC
TRBJ2-5,TRBV6-6,-,-,CASSTDGQGQETQYF,TGTGCCAGCAGTACCGATGGGCAGGGACAAGAGACCCAGTACTTC
TRBJ2-7,TRBV7-9,TRBD2,-,CASSLLGRGRGGYEQYF,TGTGCCAGCAGCTTACTTGGTCGCGGGAGGGGCGGGTACGAGCAGTACTTC
TRBJ2-3,TRBV7-9,-,-,CASSPGTDTQYF,TGTGCCAGCAGCCCGGGGACAGATACGCAGTATTTT
TRBJ1-3,TRBV4-3,-,-,CASSQDMAGTYTIYF,TGCGCCAGCAGCCAAGATATGGCAGGGACTTACACCATATATTTT
TRBJ2-1,TRBV2,TRBD2,-,CASSRSGRAGEQFF,TGTGCCAGCAGTCGAAGCGGGAGGGCCGGTGAGCAGTTCTTC
TRBJ1-2,TRBV7-2,TRBD1,few,CASHYRGGTYGYTF,TGTGCCAGCCACTACAGGGGGGGGACCTATGGCTACACCTTC
TRBJ2-1,TRBV6-5,-,once,CASSRPTGYNEQFF,TGTGCCAGCAGTCGACCGACGGGTTACAATGAGCAGTTCTTC
TRBJ1-1,TRBV7-2,-,-,CASSRNTNTEAFF,TGTGCCAGCAGCCGCAACACGAACACTGAAGCTTTCTTT
TRBJ1-2,TRBV7-3,-,-,CASSLDGRGGYTF,TGTGCCAGCAGCTTAGATGGCAGGGGTGGCTACACCTTC
TRBJ2-1,TRBV9,-,-,CASSGRSDHYNEQFF,TGTGCCAGCAGCGGTCGTAGCGACCATTACAATGAGCAGTTCTTC
TRBJ1-3,TRBV2,TRBD1,-,CASTPGQGGNTIYF,TGTGCCAGCACTCCGGGACAGGGAGGAAACACCATATATTTT
TRBJ2-5,TRBV11-3,-,-,CASSPGQGGQETQYF,TGTGCCAGCAGCCCCGGACAGGGAGGGCAAGAGACCCAGTACTTC
TRBJ2-7,TRBV28,-,-,CASSLAGSSYEQYF,TGTGCCAGCAGTTTAGCGGGAAGCTCCTACGAGCAGTACTTC
TRBJ2-2,TRBV4-3,-,-,CASSQVGRNTGELFF,TGCGCCAGCAGCCAAGTGGGGAGGAACACCGGGGAGCTGTTTTTT
TRBJ2-7,TRBV5-6,-,-,CASSRTDTYEQYF,TGTGCCAGCAGCAGAACGGACACCTACGAGCAGTACTTC
TRBJ1-1,TRBV30,-,-,CAWSAGVGNTEAFF,TGTGCCTGGAGTGCGGGGGTGGGGAACACTGAAGCTTTCTTT
TRBJ2-5,TRBV7-2,-,few,CASSRGLSPETQYF,TGTGCCAGCAGCCGTGGACTGTCACCAGAGACCCAGTACTTC
TRBJ2-5,TRBV4-3,-,-,CASSQIQGFLETQYF,TGCGCCAGCAGCCAAATACAGGGTTTCCTGGAGACCCAGTACTTC
TRBJ1-1,TRBV5-1,-,-,CASSWAPGGGSTEAFF,TGCGCCAGCAGCTGGGCCCCCGGGGGGGGCAGTACTGAAGCTTTCTTT
TRBJ2-7,TRBV2,-,few,CASSADAGISYEQYF,TGTGCCAGCAGCGCTGACGCGGGGATCTCCTACGAGCAGTACTTC
TRBJ1-1,TRBV9,-,few,CASTRALNTEAFF,TGTGCCAGTACCCGAGCTCTGAACACTGAAGCTTTCTTT
TRBJ2-5,TRBV29-1,TRBD1,-,CSARTGGQETQYF,TGCAGCGCTCGGACAGGGGGGCAAGAGACCCAGTACTTC
TRBJ2-1,TRBV7-3,TRBD2,-,CASSSWTSGSVDEQFF,TGTGCCAGCAGCTCCTGGACTAGCGGGAGCGTCGATGAGCAGTTCTTC
TRBJ2-3,TRBV28,TRBD1,-,CASSSTGTGGTDTQYF,TGTGCCAGCAGCTCAACCGGGACAGGGGGGACAGATACGCAGTATTTT
TRBJ1-3,TRBV7-9,-,-,CASSPRAGGSSGNTIYF,TGTGCCAGCAGCCCTCGGGCGGGGGGGAGCTCTGGAAACACCATATATTTT
TRBJ2-7,TRBV14,-,once,CASSASSDEQYF,TGTGCCAGCAGCGCAAGTAGCGACGAGCAGTACTTC
TRBJ2-7,TRBV7-3,TRBD1,-,CASSPGQGASYEQYF,TGTGCCAGCAGCCCGGGACAGGGGGCATCCTACGAGCAGTACTTC
TRBJ2-1,TRBV6-5,TRBD1,-,CASSYQGARYNEQFF,TGTGCCAGCAGTTATCAGGGGGCGCGTTACAATGAGCAGTTCTTC
TRBJ2-7,TRBV19,TRBD1,-,CASSTSLGQGREQYF,TGTGCCAGTAGCACATCCTTAGGACAGGGACGCGAGCAGTACTTC
TRBJ1-1,TRBV6-5,TRBD1,once,CASSYGQGVTEAFF,TGTGCCAGCAGTTACGGACAGGGGGTGACTGAAGCTTTCTTT
TRBJ2-1,TRBV5-6,-,-,CASSRNEEQFF,TGTGCCAGCAGCCGCAACGAGGAGCAGTTCTTC
TRBJ2-7,TRBV28,-,-,CASSLWAVSSYEQYF,TGTGCCAGCAGTTTATGGGCGGTTAGCTCCTACGAGCAGTACTTC
TRBJ1-5,TRBV19,TRBD1,-,CASSQTGGYQPQHF,TGTGCCAGCAGCCAAACAGGGGGATATCAGCCCCAGCATTTT
TRBJ1-1,TRBV30,-,-,CAWSVETANTEAFF,TGTGCCTGGAGTGTGGAGACGGCGAACACTGAAGCTTTCTTT
TRBJ1-1,TRBV5-1,TRBD1,-,CASSSTGDAEAFF,TGCGCCAGCAGCTCAACAGGGGACGCTGAAGCTTTCTTT
TRBJ1-4,TRBV7-9,-,-,CASSREGIGLFF,TGTGCCAGCAGCAGGGAGGGGATCGGGCTGTTTTTT
TRBJ2-1,TRBV29-1,TRBD1,-,CSVLSGTGDNEQFF,TGCAGCGTTCTATCCGGGACAGGGGATAATGAGCAGTTCTTC
TRBJ2-5,TRBV4-2,TRBD2,-,CASSQESGGSAETQYF,TGTGCCAGCAGCCAAGAGTCGGGCGGGAGCGCAGAGACCCAGTACTTC
TRBJ1-5,TRBV7-9,TRBD1,once,CASSGQELSNQPQHF,TGTGCCAGCAGCGGACAGGAATTAAGCAATCAGCCCCAGCATTTT
TRBJ2-2,TRBV9,-,once,CASSPNWGLNTGELFF,TGTGCCAGCAGCCCCAACTGGGGGCTGAACACCGGGGAGCTGTTTTTT